The TCR beta chain described here comes from a study of T cell responses to AZD1222 COVID-19 vaccine. Findings and limits, study-wide: As reported, nearly half of all spike-specific TCRs target variant regions that are unmutated. Spike was spanned by vaccine-associated CD4 TCRs, which were dominant at 160-218 and 743-854. The number of AZD1222 recipients seropositive at baseline was only six.

The CDR3 loop spans 10 amino acids. Trimming shortened V by 9 bases and J by 2 bases, and 5 bases separated the two germline ends. In germline, CDR1 is MNHEY, CDR2 SVGAGI. As regards this clone: The antigen is undetermined.

TCRdb's copy holds only in-frame clones and misses some; the assay was immunoSEQ multiplex PCR. In the table there are 110,000 to 150,000 clones, around 94% of which are singletons. This rearrangement joins TRBV6-5 to TRBJ2-7; D is uncertain. This clonotype originated in an adult who had recovered from COVID-19. The source was peripheral blood, collected after recovery from COVID-19. For the CDR3, the DNA is TGTGCCAGTTCAACCTACGAGCAGTACTTC. It is translated as CASSTYEQYF.